Below are 14 T cell receptor beta chains sequenced from a single sample in a study of cytotoxic CD8 clonotypes in ibrutinib-treated CLL. The repertoire was sequenced with immunoSEQ multiplex PCR; TCRdb's copy has only in-frame clones and lacks some. Here the sample spans about 89,000 clones, roughly 80% being singletons. Sequenced material: PBMCs, taken after 12 months of ibrutinib treatment. The source of these receptors is a human donor with chronic lymphocytic leukemia.

This chain connects TRBV6-5 to TRBJ2-1; D gene uncertain. Trimming shortened V by 0 bases and J by 3 bases, and 12 bases separated the two germline ends. CDR3 length: 16 residues. CDR1 is MNHEY, CDR2 SVGAGI, per germline. The CDR3 is CASSYSTLGFYNEQFF. Written as DNA, the CDR3 is TGTGCCAGCAGTTACTCTACCCTCGGCTTCTACAATGAGCAGTTCTTC.

The chain couples TRBV9 to TRBJ2-5; 9 bases fit TRBD1. The J segment lost 4 bases and the V segment lost 6 bases, leaving 4 bases of the junction unmatched. The CDR3 loop spans 13 amino acids. Looked up from germline, CDR1 is SGDLS and CDR2 is YYNGEE. CDR3 sequence: CASNRQGVETQYF. For the CDR3, the DNA is TGTGCCAGCAACCGACAGGGGGTAGAGACCCAGTACTTC.

This chain links TRBV7-2 with TRBJ1-2, with D possibly being TRBD1 (6 bases). The length of the CDR3 is 15 residues. Trimming cost V 1 base and J 4 bases, with 13 bases left between them. CDR1 SGHTA and CDR2 FQGNSA come from the germline V gene. In nucleotides, the CDR3 is TGTGCCAGCAGCTTAGGGTCAGGGGTGGGCTATGGCTACACCTTC. The encoded protein is CASSLGSGVGYGYTF.

The chain has TRBV29-1 and TRBJ2-1; D may correspond to TRBD1 or TRBD2 (6 bases each). The CDR3 loop spans 13 amino acids. Germline V gene sequence: CDR1 SQVTM, CDR2 ANQGSEA. Trimming removed 3 bases at V and 5 bases at J, with 11 bases between. The CDR3 is CSVEVGGNNEQFF. CDR3 coding DNA: TGCAGCGTTGAGGTAGGGGGGAACAATGAGCAGTTCTTC.

The rearrangement links TRBV7-2 to TRBJ1-2; 7 bases are shared with TRBD1. V trimming: 1 base; J trimming: 2 bases; junction bases outside the gene matches: 4. CDR1 SGHTA and CDR2 FQGNSA come from the germline V gene. There are 15 residues in the CDR3. CDR3: CASSLVPGGNYGYTF. The CDR3 nucleotides read TGTGCCAGCAGCTTAGTCCCAGGGGGAAACTATGGCTACACCTTC.

V is TRBV28 and J is TRBJ2-1; possibly TRBD1 or TRBD2 for D (6 bases each). In germline, CDR1 is MDHEN, CDR2 SYDVKM. Trimming removed 2 bases from V and 2 bases from J, with 13 bases in between. CDR3 size: 16 residues. The DNA for the CDR3 is TGTGCCAGCAGTTTAGGATGGGGGGACACCTACAATGAGCAGTTCTTC. Its protein is CASSLGWGDTYNEQFF.

The chain couples TRBV19 to TRBJ1-3; D is ambiguous. The V and J ends lost 6 bases and 0 bases respectively, with 12 bases between them. Germline V CDR1 and CDR2: LNHDA, SQIVND (reference sequence). The CDR3 extends over 15 amino acids. The CDR3 DNA reads TGTGCCAGTAGCTTCAGACGGTTCTCTGGAAACACCATATATTTT. Amino acids: CASSFRRFSGNTIYF.

J is TRBJ2-7 and V is TRBV6-5, with a tentative D call TRBD1 (6 bases). V was shortened by 1 base and J by 3 bases, with 13 bases between the two germline ends. The CDR3 covers 15 residues. The V gene's germline CDR1 is MNHEY and CDR2 SVGAGI. CDR3 bases: TGTGCCAGCAGTTACTATTGGGGGCCGGGCTACGAGCAGTACTTC. It specifies CASSYYWGPGYEQYF.

This chain uses TRBV9 with TRBJ2-2; D remains unclear. The V end lost 0 bases, the J end lost 3 bases, and 6 bases lay between the germline ends. Germline loops: CDR1 SGDLS, CDR2 YYNGEE. This CDR3 comprises 14 residues. The DNA for the CDR3 is TGTGCCAGCAGCGTAGTCCCTTACACCGGGGAGCTGTTTTTT. It translates to CASSVVPYTGELFF.

This clone was counted a single time. The CDR3 bases are TGCGCCAGCAGCTTGTTGGGGCAGAGTACCTACGAGCAGTACTTC. Amino acid sequence: CASSLLGQSTYEQYF. The chain links TRBV5-1 to TRBJ2-7, with a tentative D call TRBD1 (5 bases). Germline V gene data show CDR1 as SGHRS and CDR2 as YFSETQ. The CDR3 totals 15 residues. The V and J ends lost 1 base and 2 bases respectively, with 13 bases between them. Combining the CDR3 with reference TRBV5-1 and TRBJ2-7 gives the whole variable domain KAGVTQTPRYLIKTRGQQVTLSCSPISGHRSVSWYQQTPGQGLQFLFEYFSETQRNKGNFPGRFSGRQFSNSRSEMNVSTLELGDSALYLCASSLLGQSTYEQYFGPGTRLTVT.

V and J are TRBV18 and TRBJ1-4; D ambiguous. Between the trimmed V and J ends, which lost 3 bases and 8 bases, there was a span of 16 bases. This CDR3 region has 15 residues. CDR1 and CDR2 (germline): KGHSH, LQKENI. The CDR3 sequence: CASSPDGRRYEKLFF. CDR3 coding DNA: TGTGCCAGCTCACCGGACGGCAGGAGGTACGAAAAACTGTTTTTT.

The chain couples TRBV5-4 to TRBJ1-3, with a tentative D call TRBD1 (5 bases). Trimming cost V 0 bases and J 8 bases, with 18 bases left between them. Per the germline V gene, CDR1 is SGHNT and CDR2 is YYREEE (reference sequence). The CDR3 is 16 residues long. CDR3 nucleotides: TGTGCCAGCAGCTTGGGGGTTCCCGCGCGGGGGGACACCATATATTTT. Amino acid sequence: CASSLGVPARGDTIYF.

The chain is built from TRBV6-5 and TRBJ1-1; no definite D call. Germline V gene lookup returns CDR1 MNHEY and CDR2 SVGAGI. The CDR3 is 13 amino acids. Trimming took off 5 bases at V and 7 bases at J, with 14 bases between the two ends. The CDR3 DNA sequence: TGTGCCAGCAGTAAACCAGACAATTTTGAAGCTTTCTTT. Translated: CASSKPDNFEAFF.

In its sample, this clone was seen a few times. The chain has TRBV18 and TRBJ2-7; 7 bases are shared with TRBD1. CDR3 length: 14 amino acids. Germline V gene data show CDR1 as KGHSH and CDR2 as LQKENI. The V segment lost 5 bases and the J segment 2 bases; nucleotides outside the gene matches: 6. CDR3 amino acids: CASSERQGPYEQYF. The CDR3 nucleotides are TGTGCCAGCTCAGAGAGACAGGGTCCCTACGAGCAGTACTTC.